Described below is a single T cell receptor (beta chain) sequence and its context. What antigen it recognizes has not been identified. There are no base qualities to consult, and no much larger clone falls within one base. The record originates from a study of post-analysis software for immune sequencing data (dated by TCRdb to the mid-2010s). Study-wide context: Disease courses on record covered relapsing-remitting, secondary progressive and progressive-relapsing multiple sclerosis, though some patients had no subtype annotation. The multiple sclerosis patient repertoires were compared with ten to eleven previously published healthy control repertoires from donors aged roughly 6 to 25 years. A subset of samples was prepared in parallel using single-end sample barcoding, then pooled and co-amplified after Illumina adapter ligation.

Overall study outcomes, separate from this receptor: The control group was slightly older than the multiple sclerosis patient group. Normalized Chao1 diversity was significantly lower in multiple sclerosis patients than controls, suggesting substantial peripheral T-cell clonal expansion. A handful of TRBV segments, including TRBV5-6, TRBV5-1 and TRBV20-1, were significantly more frequent in patients than controls. When samples were clustered directly using the F measure, samples prepared in the same batch co-clustered strongly, which prompted a batch-effect correction.

Library creation used PCR. Sequencing instrument: Illumina HiSeq 2500. Unique molecular identifiers were incorporated into TCR beta cDNA libraries to reduce PCR and sequencing biases. Approximately 500,000 cDNA molecules were obtained for every 1 to 10 million input T cells, so each molecule roughly corresponded to one T cell. The patient libraries were prepared and sequenced using the same protocol as the earlier healthy control dataset. Samples belonging to the same batch were prepared together, multiplexed and sequenced on a shared HiSeq lane. In the paper's pipeline: Raw barcoded reads were processed with MIGEC, discarding single-read molecular identifier groups before consensus assembly and CDR3 extraction. VDJtools was used for post-analysis of the clonotype tables, and diversity was normalized by down-sampling every dataset to the size of the smallest sample. To correct batch-related cross-sample contamination, repertoire overlap clustering matched CDR3 amino acid sequences but not nucleotide sequences. The public reads were reprocessed in TCRdb via fastp at Q25 and MiXCR, keeping in-frame beta chains. A single entry per CDR3 protein holds the most common genes and DNA from its merged rows. TCRdb, not the original authors, processed these V and J calls. The sample data list about 210,000 distinct CDR3 sequences, and 29% of these were observed just once. Less than 4% of the sample is held by the ten biggest clonotypes.

To demonstrate the VDJtools post-analysis software, TCR beta repertoires were profiled from the peripheral blood of more than 10 young patients with multiple sclerosis. The patients with multiple sclerosis were children and adolescents between about 6 and 17 years of age. V is pared back by 0 bases and J by 11 bases, with 17 bases lying between the germline termini. Spanning cysteine to phenylalanine, the CDR3 consists of 14 amino acids. Only the CDR3 region is kept as DNA, spanning 42 bases read in frame from base 1. For CDR1 and CDR2, the germline V gene lists SGHRS and YFSETQ. The chain employs TRBV5-1 and TRBJ2-5; the D gene is possibly TRBD1, with 6 bases matching. The clonotype was recovered from a girl aged 2-17 years with multiple sclerosis. Sequencing used blood. The base sequence is TGCGCCAGCAGCTTGGCCCGAACAGGGAATGAGCAGTACTTC. This codes for CASSLARTGNEQYF.